The text below deals with one T cell receptor (beta chain). This CDR3 is built from 17 residues. Germline assignment: CDR1 SGHAT and CDR2 FQNNGV. V shed 5 bases and J 9 bases; nucleotides not matched to a gene: 15. The source of the sample is a study of control samples from healthy donors and cancer patients. Libraries were prepared by immunoSEQ multiplex PCR; TCRdb keeps only in-frame clonotypes and omits some of them. The table shows approximately 60,000 clones, with approximately 85% occurring only once. Sequenced sample: blood. The receptor was isolated from a man aged 40-49 years in good health. V and J are TRBV11-2 and TRBJ2-1; 11 bases match TRBD2. The CDR3 reads CASSAITTTSGNAEQFF. CDR3 DNA: TGTGCCAGCAGCGCCATCACCACGACTAGCGGGAATGCTGAGCAGTTCTTC.